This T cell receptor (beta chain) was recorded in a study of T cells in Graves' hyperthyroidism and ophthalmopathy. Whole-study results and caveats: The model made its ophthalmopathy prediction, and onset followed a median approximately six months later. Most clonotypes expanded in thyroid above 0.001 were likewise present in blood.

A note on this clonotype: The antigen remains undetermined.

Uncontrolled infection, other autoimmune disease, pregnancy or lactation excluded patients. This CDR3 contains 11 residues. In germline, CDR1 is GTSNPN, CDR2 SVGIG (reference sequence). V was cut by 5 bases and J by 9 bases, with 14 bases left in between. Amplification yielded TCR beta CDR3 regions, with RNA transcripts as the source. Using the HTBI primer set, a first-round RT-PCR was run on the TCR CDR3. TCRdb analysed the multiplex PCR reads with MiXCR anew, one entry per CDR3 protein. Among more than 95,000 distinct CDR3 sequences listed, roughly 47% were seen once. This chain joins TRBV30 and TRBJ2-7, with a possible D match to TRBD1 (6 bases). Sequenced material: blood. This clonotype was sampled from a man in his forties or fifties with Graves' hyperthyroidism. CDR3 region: CAWRNRDRQYF. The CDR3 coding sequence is TGTGCCTGGCGAAACAGGGATCGGCAGTACTTC.